The TCR beta chain described here comes from a study of CD8 T cells in Susac syndrome. It was with random hexamers that 0.5 to 1 ug RNA was reverse transcribed. In TCRdb, the immunoSEQ multiplex PCR reads were re-called with MiXCR into one record per CDR3 protein. The repertoire consists of around 180,000 distinct CDR3 sequences, with roughly 94% occurring once and the leading ten covering 0.12%. This clonotype was counted a single time. TCR beta sequencing was performed on blood CD8+ and CD4+ T cells. The ends lost 2 bases at V and 2 bases at J; junction bases unmatched: 3. The CDR3 is made up of 15 amino acids. Germline CDR1 is SGHDT and CDR2 is YYEEEE.

The chain joins TRBV5-6 to TRBJ2-2; 7 bases line up with TRBD2. The TCR originated in a human donor with Susac syndrome. Source material: CD4+ T cells from PBMCs. The CDR3 spells CASSFGGINTGELFF. CDR3 DNA: TGTGCCAGCAGCTTCGGGGGGATAAACACCGGGGAGCTGTTTTTT.